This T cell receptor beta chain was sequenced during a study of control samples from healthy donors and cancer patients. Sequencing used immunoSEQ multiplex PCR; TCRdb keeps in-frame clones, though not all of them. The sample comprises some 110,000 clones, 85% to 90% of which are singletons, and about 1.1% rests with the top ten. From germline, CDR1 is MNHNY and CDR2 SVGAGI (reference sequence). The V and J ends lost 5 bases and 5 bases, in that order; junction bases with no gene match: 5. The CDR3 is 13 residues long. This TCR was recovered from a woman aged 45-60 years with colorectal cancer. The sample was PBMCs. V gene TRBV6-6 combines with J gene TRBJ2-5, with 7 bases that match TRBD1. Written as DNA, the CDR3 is TGTGCCAGCAGTAGACAGGGAAGGGAGACCCAGTACTTC. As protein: CASSRQGRETQYF.